This T cell receptor (beta chain) was found in a study of post-analysis software for immune sequencing data. Study results and caveats: TRBV5-6, TRBV5-1 and TRBV20-1 were among four or five TRBV segments more frequent in patients than controls.

CDR3 length: 16 amino acids. In germline, CDR1 is SGHTA, CDR2 FQGNSA. Trimming stripped 1 base from V and 0 bases from J, with 10 bases between. Prepared TCR beta cDNA libraries contained unique molecular identifiers. TCRdb independently ran MiXCR on the PCR reads; one entry per CDR3 protein. The sample has about 770,000 distinct CDR3 sequences; 46% are singletons. To note about this clonotype: Its antigen remains unknown.

This clonotype was obtained from a girl aged 5-17 years with multiple sclerosis. This sequence joins TRBV7-2 and TRBJ2-1; D might be TRBD1 (6 bases). Sequencing input: blood. In DNA, the CDR3 is TGTGCCAGCAGCTTAGTGAGCAGGGGCTCCTACAATGAGCAGTTCTTC. It translates to CASSLVSRGSYNEQFF.